A single sample gave rise to the 25 T cell receptor beta chains below, sequenced in a study of a mutant IDH1 vaccine in newly diagnosed glioma. Profiling relied on immunoSEQ multiplex PCR, and the TCRdb table lists in-frame clones only, not all of them. The data hold nearly 15,000 clones, with approximately 92% observed a single time. Time point meaning: baseline, week 1 (first vaccination visit). Described treatment: pre-vaccination baseline after standard-of-care therapy. This specimen was PBMCs, taken from a glioma patient treated with radiotherapy, temozolomide or both. These receptors were collected from a middle-aged woman with glioma. Some clones in this sample may be carry-over from other donors' samples.

The chain joins TRBV7-9 to TRBJ1-2, with D maybe TRBD1 (5 bases). The ends were cut back, 1 base at V and 8 bases at J, with 14 bases in the middle. Germline loops: CDR1 SEHNR, CDR2 FQNEAQ (reference sequence). The CDR3 sequence is 14 residues long. Here the CDR3 reads CASSLERQGGGYTF. The CDR3 DNA reads TGTGCCAGCAGCTTAGAACGGCAGGGAGGCGGCTACACCTTC.

This clone was seen only a few times. The chain recombines TRBV29-1 with TRBJ1-1, with unresolved D. V lost 4 bases and J lost 1, with 4 bases in between. The length of the CDR3 is 11 residues. Germline V gene sequence: CDR1 SQVTM, CDR2 ANQGSEA. The CDR3 DNA reads as TGCAGCGTTGCTCCGAACACTGAAGCTTTCTTT. It codes for CSVAPNTEAFF.

The chain is built from TRBV2 and TRBJ2-3, with D possibly called TRBD1 or TRBD2 (6 bases each). From germline, CDR1 is SNHLY and CDR2 FYNNEI. Trimming shortened V by 2 bases and J by 2 bases, and 17 bases separated the two germline ends. The CDR3 is 17 amino acids. CDR3 DNA: TGTGCCAGCAGTGAATCTCCACGGCGGGACAACACAGATACGCAGTATTTT. It specifies CASSESPRRDNTDTQYF.

This clone was counted a few times. This sequence joins TRBV10-1 and TRBJ2-2; 8 bases map to TRBD1. J gave up 7 bases and V 6 bases, and 7 bases lay outside the gene matches. The CDR3 spans 14 residues. Per germline, CDR1 WNHNN and CDR2 SYGVQD (reference sequence). CDR3 protein: CASRLDRVSGELFF. The CDR3, as DNA: TGCGCCAGCAGACTGGACAGGGTCAGCGGGGAGCTGTTTTTT.

The chain carries TRBV6-5 and TRBJ1-2; D not certain. Per the germline V gene, CDR1 is MNHEY and CDR2 is SVGAGI. Trimming pared 4 bases from V and 7 bases from J, leaving 16 bases between. The CDR3 length is 14 residues. The CDR3 DNA reads TGTGCCAGCAGTTGGACCCGGGCCTCATCTGGCTACACCTTC. The encoded protein is CASSWTRASSGYTF.

CDR3 DNA: TGTGCCAGCAGTTACCGGCAGGGCCTTGGACCCCTCCACTTT. Its protein is CASSYRQGLGPLHF. The chain uses TRBV6-5 and TRBJ1-6, with D possibly TRBD1 on 5 matching bases. This CDR3 has 14 amino acids. Trimming removed 2 bases at V and 12 bases at J, with 14 bases between. Per the germline V gene, CDR1 is MNHEY and CDR2 is SVGAGI.

The chain carries TRBV2 and TRBJ1-5, with D uncertain. Per germline, CDR1 SNHLY and CDR2 FYNNEI. The CDR3 runs 14 residues. The ends were cut back, 7 bases at V and 4 bases at J, with 14 bases in the middle. The CDR3 region has the DNA TGTGCCAGCACCCCGACGTATCGGAATCAGCCCCAGCATTTT. It encodes CASTPTYRNQPQHF.

V usage is TRBV11-2 and J usage is TRBJ1-2; 11 bases fit TRBD1. This CDR3 has 15 residues. Germline loops: CDR1 SGHAT, CDR2 FQNNGV. V gave up 5 bases and J gave up 4 bases; unmatched junction bases: 6. CDR3 sequence reads: CASSTGQGAGYGYTF. The CDR3 DNA is TGTGCCAGCAGCACCGGACAGGGGGCCGGCTATGGCTACACCTTC.

The V gene is TRBV15, the J gene TRBJ2-7; 13 bases line up with TRBD2. V shed 5 bases, J shed 7 bases, and the junction held 2 bases outside the gene matches. Germline loops: CDR1 LNHNV, CDR2 YYDKDF (reference sequence). The length of the CDR3 is 13 residues. The CDR3 reads CATSGLAGVEQYF. CDR3 DNA sequence: TGTGCCACCAGCGGACTAGCGGGAGTTGAGCAGTACTTC.

The chain carries TRBV27 and TRBJ1-4; a possible D gene is TRBD1 (5 bases). Germline assignment: CDR1 MNHEY and CDR2 SMNVEV (reference sequence). V lost 4 bases, J lost 8 bases, and 14 bases lay in between. The CDR3 is 14 amino acids. The CDR3 DNA is TGTGCCAGCAGTTCATTTGGGGGTAGGGAAAAACTGTTTTTT. Protein: CASSSFGGREKLFF.

The rearrangement links TRBV5-1 to TRBJ2-1; 8 bases align to TRBD2. The CDR3 extends over 15 amino acids. Germline V gives CDR1 SGHRS, CDR2 YFSETQ. Losses at the gene ends were 6 bases for V and 4 bases for J; bases not matched to a gene: 9. For the CDR3, the DNA is TGCGCCAGCACCTTCGGGGGGGTATCGTACAATGAGCAGTTCTTC. Translated: CASTFGGVSYNEQFF.

The gene calls are TRBV30 and TRBJ2-7; D is perhaps TRBD2 (6 bases). Trimming took 5 bases from V and 7 from J, leaving 24 bases between them. Germline lookup yields CDR1 GTSNPN and CDR2 SVGIG (reference sequence). The CDR3 totals 15 residues. Here the CDR3 reads CAWAPPPTGVGEQYF. The DNA of the CDR3 is TGTGCCTGGGCGCCTCCTCCGACGGGGGTGGGGGAGCAGTACTTC.

CDR3 region: CASTRRGSSYEQYF. In nucleotides, the CDR3 is TGTGCCAGCACCCGGCGGGGGTCCTCCTACGAGCAGTACTTC. The chain couples TRBV6-5 to TRBJ2-7; 7 bases align to TRBD2. The CDR3 is 14 amino acids. Trimming took 7 bases from V and 0 from J; bases not matched to a gene: 6. Germline V gene data show CDR1 as MNHEY and CDR2 as SVGAGI.

The genes are TRBV2 and TRBJ1-4, with TRBD1 identical over 9 bases. Germline CDR1 SNHLY, CDR2 FYNNEI. V shed 4 bases, J shed 7 bases, and the junction held 7 bases outside the gene matches. The CDR3 length is 15 residues. The CDR3 DNA reads as TGTGCCAGCAGTGCAGGGACAGGGCGCGGTGAAAAACTGTTTTTT. Its protein is CASSAGTGRGEKLFF.

By share, this clone counts as medium-sized. The chain carries TRBV2 and TRBJ1-2; 7 nucleotides match TRBD1. The CDR3 is 16 residues long. Trimming removed 2 bases from V and 8 bases from J; junction bases left unmatched: 14. Germline V lookup: CDR1 SNHLY, CDR2 FYNNEI. The CDR3 nucleotides are TGTGCCAGCAGTGAATTAGTTTCGACAGGGATGGACGGCTACACCTTC. Protein: CASSELVSTGMDGYTF.

The chain recombines TRBV7-9 with TRBJ2-7, with 7 nucleotides matching TRBD2. CDR3 size: 14 residues. With 4 bases clipped from V and 6 bases from J, the junction kept 9 bases outside the gene matches. Per the germline V gene, CDR1 is SEHNR and CDR2 is FQNEAQ (reference sequence). CDR3 region: CASSWGGSSFEQYF. The CDR3 DNA reads as TGTGCCAGCAGCTGGGGAGGGAGTTCTTTCGAGCAGTACTTC.

The CDR3 spells CASSTPTDTDTQYF. CDR3 DNA: TGTGCCAGCAGCACGCCGACAGACACAGATACGCAGTATTTT. The rearrangement links TRBV5-4 to TRBJ2-3, with D perhaps matching TRBD1 (5 bases). The CDR3 has 14 residues. The germline CDR1 and CDR2 sequences are SGHNT and YYREEE (reference sequence). V was cut by 4 bases and J by 2 bases, with 11 bases left in between. Full variable domain (rest looked up from reference TRBV5-4 and TRBJ2-3): ETGVTQSPTHLIKTRGQQVTLRCSSQSGHNTVSWYQQALGQGPQFIFQYYREEENGRGNFPPRFSGLQFPNYSSELNVNALELDDSALYLCASSTPTDTDTQYFGPGTRLTVL.

The chain uses TRBV6-1 and TRBJ2-1; D perhaps matches TRBD2 (6 bases). V lost 2 bases and J lost 1, with 9 bases in between. The CDR3 is 15 residues long. CDR1 and CDR2 from the germline V gene are MNHNS and SASEGT. The CDR3 sequence: CASSEPAGSYNEQFF. The CDR3 nucleotides are TGTGCCAGCAGTGAACCGGCGGGATCCTACAATGAGCAGTTCTTC.

This clone was detected only a few times. This sequence joins TRBV5-1 and TRBJ2-2, with D perhaps given as TRBD1 or TRBD2 (5 bases each). In germline, CDR1 is SGHRS, CDR2 YFSETQ. The CDR3 consists of 13 residues. V was cut by 4 bases and J by 6 bases, with 10 bases left in between. CDR3 sequence (DNA): TGCGCCAGCAGCCGCTTGGGGGCCGGGGAGCTGTTTTTT. It encodes CASSRLGAGELFF. The variable domain in full, with the rest retrieved from reference TRBV5-1 and TRBJ2-2, is KAGVTQTPRYLIKTRGQQVTLSCSPISGHRSVSWYQQTPGQGLQFLFEYFSETQRNKGNFPGRFSGRQFSNSRSEMNVSTLELGDSALYLCASSRLGAGELFFGEGSRLTVL.

The genes are TRBV4-2 and TRBJ2-7, with TRBD2 identical over 11 bases. This CDR3 has 16 amino acids. The junction had 9 bases not matched to a gene; V was cut back by 3 bases and J by 5 bases. From germline, CDR1 is LGHNA and CDR2 YNFKEQ. The CDR3 spells CASSHSWASGRNEQYF. In DNA form, the CDR3 reads TGTGCCAGCAGCCACTCATGGGCTAGCGGGAGGAACGAGCAGTACTTC.

The chain couples TRBV7-6 to TRBJ1-1, with 9 bases that match TRBD1. V was pared by 6 bases and J by 5 bases, with 1 base of the junction left unmatched. This CDR3 contains 12 residues. CDR1 and CDR2 from the germline V gene are SGHVS and FNYEAQ. The CDR3 region is CASRDRGTEAFF. The DNA of the CDR3 is TGTGCCAGCAGAGACAGGGGGACTGAAGCTTTCTTT.

This clone was seen just once. V is TRBV14 and J is TRBJ2-1; the match to TRBD2 covers 8 bases. Looked up from germline, CDR1 is SGHDN and CDR2 is FVKESK. This CDR3 comprises 18 residues. V was clipped by 0 bases and J by 2 bases; unmatched bases: 9. The CDR3 region has the DNA TGTGCCAGCAGCCAAGATAGAGGCGGGGGGTCAGCCTACAATGAGCAGTTCTTC. It encodes CASSQDRGGGSAYNEQFF.

The V gene is TRBV6-6, the J gene TRBJ1-2; D unresolved. V gave up 6 bases and J gave up 2 bases, with 10 bases separating them. The germline V gene has CDR1 MNHNY and CDR2 SVGAGI (reference sequence). The CDR3 is made up of 13 amino acids. The CDR3 protein is CASRPSENYGYTF. DNA of the CDR3: TGTGCCAGCAGACCCTCCGAAAACTATGGCTACACCTTC.

This clone was picked up one time. CDR3 sequence reads: CASRNGLAVNTGELFF. Written as DNA, the CDR3 is TGTGCCAGCAGGAACGGACTAGCGGTGAACACCGGGGAGCTGTTTTTT. The chain carries TRBV28 and TRBJ2-2, with TRBD2 matching over 10 bases. In germline, CDR1 is MDHEN, CDR2 SYDVKM. This CDR3 has 16 residues. V was pared by 6 bases and J by 1 base, with 5 bases of the junction left unmatched. Supplemented by reference TRBV28 and TRBJ2-2, the full variable domain reads DVKVTQSSRYLVKRTGEKVFLECVQDMDHENMFWYRQDPGLGLRLIYFSYDVKMKEKGDIPEGYSVSREKKERFSLILESASTNQTSMYLCASRNGLAVNTGELFFGEGSRLTVL.

The CDR3 DNA sequence: TGTGCCAGCAGTTACTCAGGGAGTAGGGCCAATTCACCCCTCCACTTT. This sequence encodes CASSYSGSRANSPLHF. The V and J genes are TRBV6-5 and TRBJ1-6; no clear D. The V and J ends lost 0 bases and 7 bases respectively, with 13 bases between them. Germline lookup yields CDR1 MNHEY and CDR2 SVGAGI. The CDR3 runs to 16 residues.